This TCR beta chain was sequenced for a study of blood T cells in healthy people across ages. Study-level findings and limits: Since the PBMCs were unsorted, naive and antigen-experienced cells could not be conclusively compared. With age, beta diversity per million T cells declined roughly linearly, significantly by 30 to 40. Relative to aged donors, long-lived donors carried more naive CD4+ cells and displayed higher diversity.

Primed by a sample-barcoded 5' primer and a J-beta primer mix, a second PCR proceeded for about 6 to 12 cycles. TCRdb re-analysed the 5' RACE reads in MiXCR, keeping a single row per CDR3 protein. This sample has fewer than 750,000 distinct CDR3 sequences, with roughly half found just once. The V and J ends lost 6 bases and 5 bases, in that order; junction bases with no gene match: 6. This CDR3 is built from 13 residues. This clonotype was picked up many times. What it recognizes is unknown. Specimen: blood. The chain employs TRBV12-3 or TRBV12-4 and TRBJ2-5, with 7 bases that match TRBD2. This clonotype was obtained from a woman of 80 years or more in good health. Here the CDR3 DNA reads TGTGCCAGCAGCCGGGACTACCCGGAGACCCAGTACTTC. It is translated as CASSRDYPETQYF.